This T cell receptor (beta chain) emerged from a study of T cell responses to AZD1222 COVID-19 vaccine. Profiled with immunoSEQ multiplex PCR; TCRdb holds only in-frame clones, not every one. Of tens of thousands of clones listed, around nine tenths are singletons. The CDR3 contains 15 residues. The V gene lost 6 bases and the J gene lost 2 bases, with 14 bases spanning the gap. Germline V gene lookup returns CDR1 KGHDR and CDR2 SFDVKD. The study's findings and limits: Donors, mostly white British, included more females; clonal diversity was possibly underestimated. Unmutated regions of variants are reportedly targeted by nearly half of spike-specific TCRs. Only after the peak T cell response were repertoires sampled. The study found vaccine-associated CD4 TCRs spanning spike, dominant at 160-218 and 743-854.

This clone appeared a few times. What it binds is unknown. The sample was peripheral blood, taken on day 0 of AZD1222 vaccination. The TCR originated in an adult in good health. This chain connects TRBV24-1 to TRBJ2-3; D assignment may be TRBD1 or TRBD2 (5 bases each). CDR3: CATSNLGTSTDTQYF. CDR3 sequence (DNA): TGTGCCACCAGTAATCTCGGGACGTCCACAGATACGCAGTATTTT.